This T cell receptor beta chain was sequenced in a study of T cell clonotyping in hematopoietic cell transplantation. Points from the study as a whole: Pathologically expanded recipient clonotypes increased progressively from day 30 to day 180 as diversity fell. Graft donor and pretransplant recipient Inverse Simpson Index values predicted broader posttransplant TCR diversity.

The repertoire was sequenced with immunoSEQ multiplex PCR; TCRdb's copy has only in-frame clones and lacks some. Among about 15,000 clones listed, 94% were seen once. With 1 base clipped from V and 4 bases from J, the junction kept 6 bases outside the gene matches. Germline CDR1 is SGHAT and CDR2 is FQNNGV. The CDR3 loop spans 16 amino acids. With regard to this clone: Its target is not known.

This clonotype was sampled from a male patient aged 55-69 years who had an allogeneic stem cell transplant from an unrelated donor, so the T cells may come from the graft donor. Some clones in this sample may be carry-over from other donors' samples. This rearrangement joins TRBV11-2 to TRBJ2-3, with 9 bases aligning to TRBD2. The starting material was PBMCs, obtained 30 days after allogeneic stem cell transplant. The CDR3, as DNA: TGTGCCAGCAGCTTAGGGACTAGCGATTTGGCAGATACGCAGTATTTT. Its protein is CASSLGTSDLADTQYF.